One sample yielded the 2 T cell receptor beta chains listed below, sequenced in a study of T cells in tuberculosis. Method: immunoSEQ multiplex PCR; TCRdb's copy keeps in-frame clones and lacks some. Of fewer than 55,000 clones in the sample, about 96% are singletons; the top ten hold about 1.5%. Time point denoted: new active TB diagnosis, blood taken before or within 7 days of starting treatment. This sample comprised PBMCs, obtained at tuberculosis diagnosis. These receptors were collected from an adult with tuberculosis.

The chain employs TRBV29-1 and TRBJ2-1, with TRBD2 matching 8 bases. From germline, CDR1 is SQVTM and CDR2 ANQGSEA. CDR3 length: 15 amino acids. V trimming: 4 bases; J trimming: 0 bases; junction bases outside the gene matches: 5. CDR3 nucleotides: TGCAGCGTTGTCGATCGGGGGGGCTCCTACAATGAGCAGTTCTTC. Its protein is CSVVDRGGSYNEQFF.

The V call is TRBV28, the J call TRBJ2-7, with 7 positions matching TRBD1. V shed 10 bases, J shed 4 bases, and the junction held 4 bases outside the gene matches. There are 11 residues in the CDR3. CDR1 and CDR2 from the germline V gene are MDHEN and SYDVKM. The CDR3 is CATGTVYEQYF. CDR3 nucleotide sequence: TGTGCCACCGGGACAGTTTACGAGCAGTACTTC.